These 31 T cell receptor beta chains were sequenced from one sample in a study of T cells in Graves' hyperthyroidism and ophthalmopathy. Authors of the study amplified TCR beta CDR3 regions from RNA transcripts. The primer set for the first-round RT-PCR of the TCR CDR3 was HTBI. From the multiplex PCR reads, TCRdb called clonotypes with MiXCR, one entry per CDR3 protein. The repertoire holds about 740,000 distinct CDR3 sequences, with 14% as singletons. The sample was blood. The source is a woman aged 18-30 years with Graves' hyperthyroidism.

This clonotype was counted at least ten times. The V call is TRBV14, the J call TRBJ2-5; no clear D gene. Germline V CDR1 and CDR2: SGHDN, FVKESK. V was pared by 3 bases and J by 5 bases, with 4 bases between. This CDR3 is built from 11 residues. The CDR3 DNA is TGTGCCAGCAGCCATGCCGAGACCCAGTACTTC. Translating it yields CASSHAETQYF.

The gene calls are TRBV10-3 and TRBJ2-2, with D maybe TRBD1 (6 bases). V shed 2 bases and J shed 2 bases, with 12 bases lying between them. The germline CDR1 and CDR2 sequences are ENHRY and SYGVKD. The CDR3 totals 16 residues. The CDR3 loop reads CAISEQDSGNTGELFF. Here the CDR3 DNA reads TGTGCCATCAGTGAGCAGGACAGCGGTAACACCGGGGAGCTGTTTTTT.

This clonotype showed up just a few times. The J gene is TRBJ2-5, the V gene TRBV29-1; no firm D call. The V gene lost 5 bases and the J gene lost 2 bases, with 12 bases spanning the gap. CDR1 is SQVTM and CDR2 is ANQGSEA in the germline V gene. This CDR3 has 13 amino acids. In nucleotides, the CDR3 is TGCAGCGTTAGCCCCCCCAGTCAAGAGACCCAGTACTTC. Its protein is CSVSPPSQETQYF.

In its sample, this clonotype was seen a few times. CDR3 protein: CASSLTADAVTPLHF. CDR3 coding DNA: TGTGCCAGCAGTTTAACCGCCGACGCAGTCACACCCCTCCACTTT. V is TRBV12-3 or TRBV12-4 and J is TRBJ1-6; D is uncertain. The CDR3 sequence is 15 residues long. Trimming cost V 2 bases and J 11 bases, with 16 bases left between them.

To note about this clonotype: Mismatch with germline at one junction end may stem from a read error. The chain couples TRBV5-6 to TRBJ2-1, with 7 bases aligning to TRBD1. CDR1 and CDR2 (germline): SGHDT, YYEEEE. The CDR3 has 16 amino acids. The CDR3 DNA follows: TGCGCCAGCAGCTTGTACAGGGACAGATTTTACAATGAGCAGTTCTTC. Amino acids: CASSLYRDRFYNEQFF. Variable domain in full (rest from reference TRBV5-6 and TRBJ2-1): DAGVTQSPTHLIKTRGQQVTLRCSPKSGHDTVSWYQQALGQGPQFIFQYYEEEERQRGNFPDRFSGHQFPNYSSELNVNALLLGDSALYLCASSLYRDRFYNEQFFGPGTRLTVL.

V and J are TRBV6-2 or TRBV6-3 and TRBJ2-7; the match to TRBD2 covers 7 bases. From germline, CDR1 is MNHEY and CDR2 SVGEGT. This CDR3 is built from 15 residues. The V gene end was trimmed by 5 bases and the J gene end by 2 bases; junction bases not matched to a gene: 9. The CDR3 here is CASSLEGLAAYEQYF. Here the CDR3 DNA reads TGTGCCAGCAGTCTGGAGGGGCTAGCGGCCTACGAGCAGTACTTC.

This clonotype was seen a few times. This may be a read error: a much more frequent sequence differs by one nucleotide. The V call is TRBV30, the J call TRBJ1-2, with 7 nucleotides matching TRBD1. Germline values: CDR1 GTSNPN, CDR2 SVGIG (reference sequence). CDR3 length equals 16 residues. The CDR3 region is CVCSRPRDSSNYGYTF. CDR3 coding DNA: TGTGTCTGCTCACGGCCCCGGGACAGCTCTAACTATGGCTACACCTTC.

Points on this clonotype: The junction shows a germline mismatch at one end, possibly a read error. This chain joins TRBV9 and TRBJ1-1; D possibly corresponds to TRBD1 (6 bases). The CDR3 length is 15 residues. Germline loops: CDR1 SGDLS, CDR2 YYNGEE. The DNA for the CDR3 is TGTGCCAGCAGCGTAGCAGGGGCCGCGAACACTGAAGCTTCCTTT. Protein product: CASSVAGAANTEASF.

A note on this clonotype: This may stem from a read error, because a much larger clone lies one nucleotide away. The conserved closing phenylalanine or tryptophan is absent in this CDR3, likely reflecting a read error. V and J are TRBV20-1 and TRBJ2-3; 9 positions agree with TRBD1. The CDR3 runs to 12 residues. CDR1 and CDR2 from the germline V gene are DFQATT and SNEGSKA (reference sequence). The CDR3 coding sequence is TGCAGCAAGGACAGGGGCGCAGATACGCAGTATTCT. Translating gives CSKDRGADTQYS.

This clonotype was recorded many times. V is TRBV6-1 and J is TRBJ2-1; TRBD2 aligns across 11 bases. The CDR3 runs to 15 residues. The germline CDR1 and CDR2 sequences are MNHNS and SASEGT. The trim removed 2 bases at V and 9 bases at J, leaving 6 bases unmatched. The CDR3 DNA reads TGTGCCAGCAGTGAAACTAGCGGGAGTGGGGGTGAGCAGTTCTTC. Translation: CASSETSGSGGEQFF.

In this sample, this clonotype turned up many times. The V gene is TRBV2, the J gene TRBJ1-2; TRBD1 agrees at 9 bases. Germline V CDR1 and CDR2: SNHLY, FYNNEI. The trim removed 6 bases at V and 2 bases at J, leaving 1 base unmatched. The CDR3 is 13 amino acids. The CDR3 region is CASRTGGNYGYTF. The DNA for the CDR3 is TGTGCCAGCAGGACAGGGGGAAACTATGGCTACACCTTC.

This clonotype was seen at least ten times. The CDR3 is CATSSPQGSVNSPLHF. The CDR3 region has the DNA TGTGCCACCAGTTCACCACAGGGAAGTGTTAATTCACCCCTCCACTTT. The V gene is TRBV24-1, the J gene TRBJ1-6; tentatively, D is TRBD1 (6 bases). CDR1 and CDR2 from the germline V gene are KGHDR and SFDVKD. Trimming pared 6 bases from V and 6 bases from J, leaving 17 bases between. The CDR3 length is 16 residues.

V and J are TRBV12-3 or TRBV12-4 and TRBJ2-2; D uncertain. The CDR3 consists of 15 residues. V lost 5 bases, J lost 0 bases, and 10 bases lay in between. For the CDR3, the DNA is TGTGCCAGCAGTCTTGACTCCCCGAACACCGGGGAGCTGTTTTTT. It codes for CASSLDSPNTGELFF.

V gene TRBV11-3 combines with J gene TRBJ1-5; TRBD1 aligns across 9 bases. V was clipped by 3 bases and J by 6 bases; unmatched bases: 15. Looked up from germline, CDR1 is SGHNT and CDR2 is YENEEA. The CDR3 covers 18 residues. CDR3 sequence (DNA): TGTGCCAGCAGCTTCCGACCCCCCACAGGGGGCGCGGGTCAGCCCCAGCATTTT. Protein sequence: CASSFRPPTGGAGQPQHF.

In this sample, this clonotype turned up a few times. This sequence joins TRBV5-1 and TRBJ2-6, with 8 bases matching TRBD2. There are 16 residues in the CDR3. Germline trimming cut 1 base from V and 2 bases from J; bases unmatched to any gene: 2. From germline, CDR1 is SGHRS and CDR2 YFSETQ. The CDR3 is CASSLWREAGANVLTF. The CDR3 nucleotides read TGCGCCAGCAGCTTGTGGCGGGAGGCTGGGGCCAACGTCCTGACTTTC.

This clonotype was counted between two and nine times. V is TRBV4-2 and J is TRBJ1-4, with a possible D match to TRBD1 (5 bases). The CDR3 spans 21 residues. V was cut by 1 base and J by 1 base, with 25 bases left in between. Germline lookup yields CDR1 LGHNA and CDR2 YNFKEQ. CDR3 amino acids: CASSQAGTLPWKVKTNEKLFF. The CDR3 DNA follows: TGTGCCAGCAGCCAAGCCGGGACCTTACCCTGGAAGGTTAAAACTAATGAAAAACTGTTTTTT.

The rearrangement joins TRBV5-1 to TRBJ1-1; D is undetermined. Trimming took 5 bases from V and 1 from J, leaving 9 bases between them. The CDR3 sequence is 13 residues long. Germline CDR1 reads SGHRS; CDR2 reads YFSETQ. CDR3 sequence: CASRGTWNTEAFF. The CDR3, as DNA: TGCGCCAGCAGAGGTACATGGAACACTGAAGCTTTCTTT.

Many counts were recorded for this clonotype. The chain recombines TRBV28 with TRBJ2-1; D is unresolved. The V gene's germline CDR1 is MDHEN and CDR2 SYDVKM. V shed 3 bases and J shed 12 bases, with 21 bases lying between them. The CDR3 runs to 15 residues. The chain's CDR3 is CASSFSGLQTDWQFF. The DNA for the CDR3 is TGTGCCAGCAGTTTCTCGGGCCTCCAAACGGATTGGCAGTTCTTC.

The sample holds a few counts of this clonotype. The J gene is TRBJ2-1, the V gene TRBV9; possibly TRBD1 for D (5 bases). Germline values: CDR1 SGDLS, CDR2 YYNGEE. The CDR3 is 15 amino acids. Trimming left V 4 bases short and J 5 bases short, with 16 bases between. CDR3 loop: CASSNSHRRDNEQFF. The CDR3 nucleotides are TGTGCCAGCAGCAATAGTCACAGGCGTGACAATGAGCAGTTCTTC.

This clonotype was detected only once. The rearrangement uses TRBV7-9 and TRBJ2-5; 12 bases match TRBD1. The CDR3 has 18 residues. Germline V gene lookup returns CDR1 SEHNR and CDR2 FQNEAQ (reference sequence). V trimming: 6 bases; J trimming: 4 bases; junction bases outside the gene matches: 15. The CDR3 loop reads CASRKAGTGGVSRETQYF. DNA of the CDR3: TGTGCCAGCAGAAAAGCCGGGACAGGGGGCGTTAGTCGAGAGACCCAGTACTTC. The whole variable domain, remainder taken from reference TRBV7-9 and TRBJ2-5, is DTGVSQNPRHKITKRGQNVTFRCDPISEHNRLYWYRQTLGQGPEFLTYFQNEAQLEKSRLLSDRFSAERPKGSFSTLEIQRTEQGDSAMYLCASRKAGTGGVSRETQYFGPGTRLLVL.

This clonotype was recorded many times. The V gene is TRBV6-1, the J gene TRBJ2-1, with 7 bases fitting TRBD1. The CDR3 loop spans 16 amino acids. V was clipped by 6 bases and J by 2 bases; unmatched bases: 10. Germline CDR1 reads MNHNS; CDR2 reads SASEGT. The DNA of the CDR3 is TGTGCCAGCAGGGGAAGCCCGGGACAGACCTACAATGAGCAGTTCTTC. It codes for CASRGSPGQTYNEQFF.

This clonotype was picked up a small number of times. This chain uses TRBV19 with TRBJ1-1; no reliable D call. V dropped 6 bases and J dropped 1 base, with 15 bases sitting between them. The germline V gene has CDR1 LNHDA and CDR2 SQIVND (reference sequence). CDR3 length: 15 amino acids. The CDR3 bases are TGTGCCAGTAGAGTGGAGAGGCAGAGGAACACTGAAGCTTTCTTT. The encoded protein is CASRVERQRNTEAFF.

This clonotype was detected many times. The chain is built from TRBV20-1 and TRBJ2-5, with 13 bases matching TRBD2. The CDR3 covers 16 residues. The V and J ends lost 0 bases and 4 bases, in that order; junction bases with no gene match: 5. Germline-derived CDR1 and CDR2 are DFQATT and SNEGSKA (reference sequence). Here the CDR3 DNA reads TGCAGTGCTAGAGACCAACTAGCGGGAGGGCCAGAGACCCAGTACTTC. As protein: CSARDQLAGGPETQYF.

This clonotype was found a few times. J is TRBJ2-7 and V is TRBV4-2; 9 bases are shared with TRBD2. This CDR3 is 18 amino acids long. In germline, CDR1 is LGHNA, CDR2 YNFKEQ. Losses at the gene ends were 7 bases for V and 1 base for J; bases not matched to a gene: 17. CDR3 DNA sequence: TGTGCCAGCACGCCGGTACCCATACTAGCGGGCACGTCCTACGAGCAGTACTTC. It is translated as CASTPVPILAGTSYEQYF.

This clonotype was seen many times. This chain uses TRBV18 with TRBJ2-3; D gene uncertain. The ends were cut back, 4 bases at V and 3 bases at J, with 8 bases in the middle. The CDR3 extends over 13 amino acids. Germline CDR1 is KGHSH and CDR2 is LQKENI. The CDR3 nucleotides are TGTGCCAGCTCACGTATCGAAACAGATACGCAGTATTTT. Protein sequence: CASSRIETDTQYF.

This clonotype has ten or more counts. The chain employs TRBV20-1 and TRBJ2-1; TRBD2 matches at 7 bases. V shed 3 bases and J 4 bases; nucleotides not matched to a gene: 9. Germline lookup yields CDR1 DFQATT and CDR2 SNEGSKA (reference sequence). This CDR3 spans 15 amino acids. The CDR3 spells CSASVAGAIYNEQFF. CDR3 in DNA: TGCAGTGCTAGCGTCGCGGGAGCGATATACAATGAGCAGTTCTTC.

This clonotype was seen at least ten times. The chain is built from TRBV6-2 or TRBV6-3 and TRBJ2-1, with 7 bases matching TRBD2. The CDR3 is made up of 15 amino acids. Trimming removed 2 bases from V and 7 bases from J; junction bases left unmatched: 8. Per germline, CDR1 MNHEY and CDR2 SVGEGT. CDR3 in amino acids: CASSYLALAVNEQFF. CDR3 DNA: TGTGCCAGCAGTTACCTTGCCCTAGCGGTTAATGAGCAGTTCTTC.

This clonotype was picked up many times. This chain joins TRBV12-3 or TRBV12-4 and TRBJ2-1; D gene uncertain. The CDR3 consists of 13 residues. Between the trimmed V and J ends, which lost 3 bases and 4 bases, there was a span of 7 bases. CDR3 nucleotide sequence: TGTGCCAGCAGTTTTTTTTCGTACAATGAGCAGTTCTTC. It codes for CASSFFSYNEQFF.

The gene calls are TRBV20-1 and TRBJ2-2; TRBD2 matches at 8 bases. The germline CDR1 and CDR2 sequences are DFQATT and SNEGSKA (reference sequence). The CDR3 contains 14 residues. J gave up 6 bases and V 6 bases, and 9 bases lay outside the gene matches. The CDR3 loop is CSAFQGAGAGELFF. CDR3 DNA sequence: TGCAGTGCGTTCCAAGGAGCGGGGGCCGGGGAGCTGTTTTTT.

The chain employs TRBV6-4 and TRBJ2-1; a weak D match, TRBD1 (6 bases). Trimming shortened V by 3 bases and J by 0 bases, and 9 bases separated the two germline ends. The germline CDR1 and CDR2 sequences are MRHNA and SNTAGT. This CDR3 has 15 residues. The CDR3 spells CASSEQGSSYNEQFF. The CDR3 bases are TGTGCCAGCAGTGAACAGGGCAGCTCCTACAATGAGCAGTTCTTC.

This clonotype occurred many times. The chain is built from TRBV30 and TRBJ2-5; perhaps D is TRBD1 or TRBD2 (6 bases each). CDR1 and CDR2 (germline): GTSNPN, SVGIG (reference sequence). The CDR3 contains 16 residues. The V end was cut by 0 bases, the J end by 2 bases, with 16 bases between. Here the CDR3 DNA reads TGTGCCTGGAGTGTACGCGGGACACCCTTTCAAGAGACCCAGTACTTC. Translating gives CAWSVRGTPFQETQYF. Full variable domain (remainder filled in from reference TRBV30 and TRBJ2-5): SQTIHQWPATLVQPVGSPLSLECTVEGTSNPNLYWYRQAAGRGLQLLFYSVGIGQISSEVPQNLSASRPQDRQFILSSKKLLLSDSGFYLCAWSVRGTPFQETQYFGPGTRLLVL.